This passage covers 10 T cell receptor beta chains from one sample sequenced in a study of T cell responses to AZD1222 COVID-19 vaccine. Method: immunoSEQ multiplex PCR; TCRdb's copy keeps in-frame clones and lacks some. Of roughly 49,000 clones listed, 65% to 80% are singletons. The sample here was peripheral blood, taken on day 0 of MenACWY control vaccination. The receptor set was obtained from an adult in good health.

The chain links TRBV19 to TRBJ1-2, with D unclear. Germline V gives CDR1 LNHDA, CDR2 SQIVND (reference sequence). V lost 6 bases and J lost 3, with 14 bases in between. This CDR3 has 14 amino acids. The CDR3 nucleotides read TGTGCCAGTAGCCCCGGAGGGTTGGACTATGGCTACACCTTC. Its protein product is CASSPGGLDYGYTF. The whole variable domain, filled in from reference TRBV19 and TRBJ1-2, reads DGGITQSPKYLFRKEGQNVTLSCEQNLNHDAMYWYRQDPGQGLRLIYYSQIVNDFQKGDIAEGYSVSREKKESFPLTVTSAQKNPTAFYLCASSPGGLDYGYTFGSGTRLTVV.

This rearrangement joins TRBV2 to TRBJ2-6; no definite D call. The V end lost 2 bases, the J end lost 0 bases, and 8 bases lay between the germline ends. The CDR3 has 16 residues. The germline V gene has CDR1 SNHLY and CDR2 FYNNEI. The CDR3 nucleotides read TGTGCCAGCAGTGAACACGGAAGCTCTGGGGCCAACGTCCTGACTTTC. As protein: CASSEHGSSGANVLTF.

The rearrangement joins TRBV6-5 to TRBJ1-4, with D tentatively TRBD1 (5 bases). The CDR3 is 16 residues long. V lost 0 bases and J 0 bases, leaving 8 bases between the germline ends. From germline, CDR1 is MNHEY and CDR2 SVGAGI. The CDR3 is CASSYSRGTTNEKLFF. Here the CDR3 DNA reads TGTGCCAGCAGTTACTCTCGGGGCACAACTAATGAAAAACTGTTTTTT.

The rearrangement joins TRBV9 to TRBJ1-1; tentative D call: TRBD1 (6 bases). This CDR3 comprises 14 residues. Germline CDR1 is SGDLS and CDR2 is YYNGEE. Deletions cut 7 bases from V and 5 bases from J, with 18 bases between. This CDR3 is CASRPQGGGTEAFF. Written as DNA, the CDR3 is TGTGCCAGCCGACCGCAAGGAGGGGGAACTGAAGCTTTCTTT.

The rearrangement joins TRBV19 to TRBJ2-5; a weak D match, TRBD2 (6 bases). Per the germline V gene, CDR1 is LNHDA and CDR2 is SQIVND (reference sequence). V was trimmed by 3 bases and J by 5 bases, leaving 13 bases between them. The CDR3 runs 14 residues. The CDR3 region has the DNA TGTGCCAGTAGTATCAGCCTAGCGCGGGAGACCCAGTACTTC. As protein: CASSISLARETQYF. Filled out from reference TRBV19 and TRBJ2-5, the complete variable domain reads DGGITQSPKYLFRKEGQNVTLSCEQNLNHDAMYWYRQDPGQGLRLIYYSQIVNDFQKGDIAEGYSVSREKKESFPLTVTSAQKNPTAFYLCASSISLARETQYFGPGTRLLVL.

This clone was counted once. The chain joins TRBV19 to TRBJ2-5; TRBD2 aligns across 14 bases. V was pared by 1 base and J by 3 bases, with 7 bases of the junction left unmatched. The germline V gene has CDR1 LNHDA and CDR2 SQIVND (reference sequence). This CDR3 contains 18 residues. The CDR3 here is CASSIGRLAGGPKETQYF. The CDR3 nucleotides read TGTGCCAGTAGTATAGGGAGACTAGCGGGAGGGCCCAAAGAGACCCAGTACTTC. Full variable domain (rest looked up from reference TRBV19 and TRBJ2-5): DGGITQSPKYLFRKEGQNVTLSCEQNLNHDAMYWYRQDPGQGLRLIYYSQIVNDFQKGDIAEGYSVSREKKESFPLTVTSAQKNPTAFYLCASSIGRLAGGPKETQYFGPGTRLLVL.

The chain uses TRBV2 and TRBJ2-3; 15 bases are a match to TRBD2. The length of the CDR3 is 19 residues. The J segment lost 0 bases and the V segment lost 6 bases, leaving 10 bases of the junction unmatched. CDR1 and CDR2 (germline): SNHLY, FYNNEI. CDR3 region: CASRAWGLAGGKSTDTQYF. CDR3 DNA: TGTGCCAGCAGAGCCTGGGGACTAGCGGGGGGAAAAAGCACAGATACGCAGTATTTT.

This CDR3 reads CASSLAGFGGAGQPQHF. The CDR3 DNA sequence: TGTGCCAGCAGCTTAGCGGGGTTTGGGGGCGCGGGGCAGCCCCAGCATTTT. This chain links TRBV7-2 with TRBJ1-5, with a possible D match to TRBD1 (6 bases). Trimming removed 0 bases at V and 7 bases at J, with 19 bases between. The germline V gene encodes CDR1 SGHTA and CDR2 FQGNSA. This CDR3 spans 17 amino acids.

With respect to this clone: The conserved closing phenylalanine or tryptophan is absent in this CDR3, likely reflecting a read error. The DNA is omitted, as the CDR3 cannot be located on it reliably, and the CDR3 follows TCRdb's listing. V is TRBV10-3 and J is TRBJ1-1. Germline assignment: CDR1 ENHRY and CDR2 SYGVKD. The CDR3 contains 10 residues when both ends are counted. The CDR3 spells CANSTASFDL.

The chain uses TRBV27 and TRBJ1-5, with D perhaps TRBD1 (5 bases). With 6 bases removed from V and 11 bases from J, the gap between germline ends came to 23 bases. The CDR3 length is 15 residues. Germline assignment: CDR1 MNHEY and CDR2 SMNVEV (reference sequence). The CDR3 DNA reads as TGTGCCAGCAGCCCCGAAGGCTCCTCGACGGGGGCCCAGCATTTT. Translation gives CASSPEGSSTGAQHF.